The 15 T cell receptor beta chains below were found in one sample sequenced in a study of memory CD4+ T cells and cytomegalovirus serostatus. Generated by immunoSEQ multiplex PCR, the TCRdb table keeps only in-frame clones and is missing some. Of 80,000 to 100,000 clones in the sample, about 80% were seen once. The sort gate was single viable CD3+CD4+CD8-CD45RO+ cells for memory CD4+ T cells. Sequencing was carried out using memory CD4+ T cells from blood. The receptors stem from an adult in good health and CMV-seropositive.

The chain is built from TRBV5-1 and TRBJ1-1, with D possibly matching TRBD1 (5 bases). V was trimmed by 0 bases and J by 1 base, leaving 10 bases between them. The CDR3 length is 15 residues. The germline V gene encodes CDR1 SGHRS and CDR2 YFSETQ. In nucleotides, the CDR3 is TGCGCCAGCAGCTTGGCCTCGCAGGGGAACACTGAAGCTTTCTTT. Protein sequence: CASSLASQGNTEAFF.

This clone was picked up one time. The chain joins TRBV12-5 to TRBJ2-5; D is uncertain. V gave up 2 bases and J gave up 0 bases, with 16 bases separating them. This CDR3 has 17 residues. Germline V gives CDR1 LGHNT, CDR2 FRNRAP. This CDR3 is CASGLPRPPWYQETQYF. The CDR3 nucleotides are TGTGCTAGTGGTTTGCCCCGCCCACCCTGGTACCAAGAGACCCAGTACTTC.

The V gene is TRBV28, the J gene TRBJ1-1; D possibly corresponds to TRBD1 (6 bases). The CDR3 totals 14 residues. Germline CDR1 and CDR2: MDHEN and SYDVKM. V dropped 7 bases and J dropped 3 bases, with 15 bases sitting between them. The CDR3 region has the DNA TGTGCCAGCACGACCCAGGGGCGGGACACTGAAGCTTTCTTT. As protein: CASTTQGRDTEAFF. The full variable domain, its missing parts supplied by reference TRBV28 and TRBJ1-1, is DVKVTQSSRYLVKRTGEKVFLECVQDMDHENMFWYRQDPGLGLRLIYFSYDVKMKEKGDIPEGYSVSREKKERFSLILESASTNQTSMYLCASTTQGRDTEAFFGQGTRLTVV.

This clone showed up just once. The chain employs TRBV7-8 and TRBJ1-5; 10 bases align to TRBD1. This CDR3 contains 16 residues. Trimming cost V 5 bases and J 2 bases; bases outside gene matches: 6. The germline V gene has CDR1 SGHVS and CDR2 FQNEAQ. This CDR3 reads CASSARQGAGNQPQHF. The DNA of the CDR3 is TGTGCCAGCAGCGCAAGACAGGGGGCGGGCAATCAGCCCCAGCATTTT.

V usage is TRBV5-1 and J usage is TRBJ2-7, with a tentative D call TRBD1 (6 bases). The germline gives CDR1 SGHRS, CDR2 YFSETQ. The CDR3 spans 14 residues. Trimming cost V 0 bases and J 5 bases, with 12 bases left between them. CDR3 protein: CASSLGQARDEQYF. For the CDR3, the DNA is TGCGCCAGCAGCTTGGGACAGGCCAGGGACGAGCAGTACTTC.

The chain carries TRBV27 and TRBJ2-7; 9 bases align to TRBD2. The CDR3 runs to 15 residues. V was pared by 4 bases and J by 4 bases, with 8 bases of the junction left unmatched. Germline values: CDR1 MNHEY, CDR2 SMNVEV (reference sequence). The CDR3 region is CASSWLGGRGYEQYF. CDR3 bases: TGTGCCAGCAGTTGGCTCGGCGGGAGGGGGTACGAGCAGTACTTC.

The gene calls are TRBV7-2 and TRBJ1-1; D is unclear. Looked up from germline, CDR1 is SGHTA and CDR2 is FQGNSA. The CDR3 sequence is 13 residues long. V gave up 1 base and J gave up 5 bases, with 8 bases separating them. The CDR3 DNA sequence: TGTGCCAGCAGCTTAGAAAAGGAAACTGAAGCTTTCTTT. This translates into CASSLEKETEAFF.

The chain carries TRBV5-4 and TRBJ2-3; a weak D match, TRBD2 (6 bases). This CDR3 is 14 amino acids long. Germline CDR1 SGHNT, CDR2 YYREEE (reference sequence). V was clipped by 0 bases and J by 3 bases, with 8 bases between them. Written as DNA, the CDR3 is TGTGCCAGCAGCTTGGGACTAGGGACAGATACGCAGTATTTT. This codes for CASSLGLGTDTQYF.

The chain has TRBV5-5 and TRBJ2-7, with D maybe TRBD2 (5 bases). The ends were cut back, 4 bases at V and 0 bases at J, with 14 bases in the middle. Germline CDR1 and CDR2: SGHKS and YYEKEE (reference sequence). This CDR3 region has 15 residues. Here the CDR3 DNA reads TGTGCCAGCAGCCCCTATAGCGCGAGCTCCTACGAGCAGTACTTC. The encoded protein is CASSPYSASSYEQYF.

The chain's CDR3 is CASSQADRVTDTQYF. The DNA of the CDR3 is TGCGCCAGCAGCCAAGCCGACAGGGTCACAGATACGCAGTATTTT. V gene TRBV4-3 combines with J gene TRBJ2-3; the match to TRBD1 covers 7 bases. V dropped 1 base and J dropped 2; count of bases not matched to a gene: 3. CDR3 length: 15 amino acids. Germline CDR1 LGHNA, CDR2 YSLEER.

This rearrangement joins TRBV7-3 to TRBJ2-1; TRBD2 agrees at 8 bases. Germline V gives CDR1 SGHTA, CDR2 FQGTGA. The CDR3 sequence is 13 residues long. V gave up 5 bases and J gave up 9 bases; unmatched junction bases: 6. CDR3 in amino acids: CASSRTSRGEQFF. For the CDR3, the DNA is TGTGCCAGCAGCAGGACTAGCAGAGGTGAGCAGTTCTTC.

The chain employs TRBV4-1 and TRBJ1-1; possibly TRBD1 for D (6 bases). Germline V gene sequence: CDR1 MGHRA, CDR2 YSYEKL. V lost 6 bases and J lost 5, with 25 bases in between. The CDR3 totals 17 residues. The CDR3 region is CASRPTMGGGSLTEAFF. DNA for the CDR3: TGCGCCAGCAGACCAACCATGGGGGGGGGCAGCTTGACTGAAGCTTTCTTT.

This chain uses TRBV19 with TRBJ1-5; D call uncertain. Per germline, CDR1 LNHDA and CDR2 SQIVND (reference sequence). The CDR3 runs 11 residues. V lost 8 bases and J 7 bases, leaving 9 bases between the germline ends. In DNA form, the CDR3 reads TGTGCCAGTGGGCCGACACAGCCCCAGCATTTT. Its protein is CASGPTQPQHF. The variable domain in full, with the rest retrieved from reference TRBV19 and TRBJ1-5, is DGGITQSPKYLFRKEGQNVTLSCEQNLNHDAMYWYRQDPGQGLRLIYYSQIVNDFQKGDIAEGYSVSREKKESFPLTVTSAQKNPTAFYLCASGPTQPQHFGDGTRLSIL.

The chain links TRBV5-1 to TRBJ1-1; TRBD1 aligns across 8 bases. V shed 4 bases and J 10 bases; nucleotides not matched to a gene: 9. The germline gives CDR1 SGHRS, CDR2 YFSETQ. The CDR3 totals 13 residues. DNA of the CDR3: TGCGCCAGCAGCGTTCAGGGGGCGCAGAGAGCTTTCTTT. As protein: CASSVQGAQRAFF.

The rearrangement joins TRBV9 to TRBJ2-2; TRBD1 matches at 7 bases. The CDR3 has 14 residues. J lost 7 bases, V lost 2 bases, and 5 bases had no gene match. The germline V gene has CDR1 SGDLS and CDR2 YYNGEE. The CDR3 DNA reads TGTGCCAGCAGCGTCGGGACAGCTATCGGGGAGCTGTTTTTT. It codes for CASSVGTAIGELFF.